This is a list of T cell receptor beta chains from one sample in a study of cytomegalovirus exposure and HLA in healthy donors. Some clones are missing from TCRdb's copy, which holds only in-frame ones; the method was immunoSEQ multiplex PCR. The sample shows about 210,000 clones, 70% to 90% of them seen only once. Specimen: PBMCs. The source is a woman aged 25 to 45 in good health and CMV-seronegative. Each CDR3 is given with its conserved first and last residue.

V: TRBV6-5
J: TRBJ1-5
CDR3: CASSYSPGSNQPQHF

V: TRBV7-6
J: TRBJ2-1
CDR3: CASSSLSGGALDEQFF

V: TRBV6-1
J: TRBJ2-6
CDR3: CASSGSRGRVPGANVLTF

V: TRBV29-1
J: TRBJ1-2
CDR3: CSAGGGANGKYGYTF

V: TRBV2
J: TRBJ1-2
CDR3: CASKSDRGRYGYTF

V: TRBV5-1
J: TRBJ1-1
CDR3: CASSLVEQGAAFF

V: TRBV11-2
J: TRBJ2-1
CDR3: CASSLVGGGNYNEQFF

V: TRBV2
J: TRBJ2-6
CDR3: CASAIRATGANVLTF

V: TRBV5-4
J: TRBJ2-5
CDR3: CASSPSTSGRETQYF

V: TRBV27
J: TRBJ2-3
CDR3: CASSSGLAGGPSTDTQYF

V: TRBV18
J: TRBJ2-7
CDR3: CASSPGTGTDSSYEQYF

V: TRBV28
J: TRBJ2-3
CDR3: CASSPGTPPGDTQYF

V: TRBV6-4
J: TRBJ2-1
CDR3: CASRGLAGDNEQFF

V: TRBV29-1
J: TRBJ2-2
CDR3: CSVLGTSGGNTGELFF

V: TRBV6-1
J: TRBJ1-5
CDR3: CASSDGGRYQPQHF

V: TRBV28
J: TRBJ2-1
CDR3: CASRPPGLVGDEQFF

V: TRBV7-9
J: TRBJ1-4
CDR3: CASSLKGLGEKLFF

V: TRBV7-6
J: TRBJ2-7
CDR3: CANSSGTGTYEQYF

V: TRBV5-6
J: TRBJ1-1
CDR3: CASSLLRAPLGLGSTEAFF

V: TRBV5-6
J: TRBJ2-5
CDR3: CASSFGYRWEQYF

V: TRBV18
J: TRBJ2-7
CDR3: CASSPTTSGSYEQYF

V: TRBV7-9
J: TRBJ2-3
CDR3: CASSLTGEVTDTQYF

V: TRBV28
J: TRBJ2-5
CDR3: CASSLLAGSETQYF

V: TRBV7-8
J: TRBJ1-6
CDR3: CASSAGQSNSPLHF

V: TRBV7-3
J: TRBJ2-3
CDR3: CASSHGGIGDTQYF

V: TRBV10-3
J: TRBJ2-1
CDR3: CAISVGGRGGEQFF

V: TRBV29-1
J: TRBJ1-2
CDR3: CSVQDYGYTF

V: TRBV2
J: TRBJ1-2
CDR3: CASEPLQGTRDGYTF

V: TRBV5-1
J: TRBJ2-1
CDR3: CASSPGLAGPLGEQFF

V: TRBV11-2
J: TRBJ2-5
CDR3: CASSFRLSQETQYF

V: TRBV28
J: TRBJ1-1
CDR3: CASSLYYRAGGTEAFF

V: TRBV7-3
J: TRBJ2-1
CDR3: CASSPLADSYNEQFF

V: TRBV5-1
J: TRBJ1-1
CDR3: CASSLVAENTEAFF

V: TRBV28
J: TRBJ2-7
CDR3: CASSHTGPSYEQYF

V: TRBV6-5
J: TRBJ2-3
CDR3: CASSYVSTDTQYF

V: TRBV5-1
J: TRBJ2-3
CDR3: CASSPDTGGNTDTQYF

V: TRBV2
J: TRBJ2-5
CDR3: CASSLGAGGETQYF

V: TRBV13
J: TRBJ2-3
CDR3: CASSYSLLAGGYTDTQYF

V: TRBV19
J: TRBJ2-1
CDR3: CASSQSPLTLGYNEQFF

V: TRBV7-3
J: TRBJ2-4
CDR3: CASSSDGRDIQYF

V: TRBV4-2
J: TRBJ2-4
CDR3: CASTPGTGGKNIQYF

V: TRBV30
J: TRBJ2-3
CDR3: CAWSGGGGDTQYF